The subject of this entry is one T cell receptor beta chain. The sample comes from a study of T cell changes during pregnancy in multiple sclerosis. Repertoires were generated with immunoSEQ multiplex PCR, while TCRdb's copy carries only in-frame clones and drops some. The table lists fewer than 65,000 clones, roughly 94% of them singletons, with around 0.3% in the top ten. Sequencing was performed on CD4+ T cells from peripheral blood mononuclear cells, taken in the third trimester of pregnancy. The origin of this receptor is a female donor with multiple sclerosis, enrolled in a pregnancy study.

CDR3 bases: TGTGCCAGCAGCCCCTTAGCGGGGGTGGCGGATACGCAGTATTTT. Residues: CASSPLAGVADTQYF. The rearrangement links TRBV7-6 to TRBJ2-3; 9 bases line up with TRBD2. Trimming removed 5 bases from V and 6 bases from J; junction bases left unmatched: 9. This CDR3 spans 15 amino acids. The germline V gene has CDR1 SGHVS and CDR2 FNYEAQ.